These 17 T cell receptor beta chains came from one sample sequenced in a study of beta chain features in type 1 diabetes. Of the isolated RNA, all was reverse transcribed, and so the sequenced material was expressed TCRB transcripts. The assay was immunoSEQ multiplex PCR, and TCRdb's table has in-frame clones only and misses some. The table includes 150,000 to 200,000 clones, around 63% detected once. No antigen has been identified for these receptors. Broader study findings: Moderate but significant shortening of TCRB CDR3s was recorded in all four CD4+ subsets from Type 1 diabetes patients.

The source material was naive CD4+ T cells from blood. All receptors derive from a man under 40 with type 1 diabetes.

The rearrangement uses TRBV29-1 and TRBJ2-5, with a tentative D call TRBD1 (6 bases). Looked up from germline, CDR1 is SQVTM and CDR2 is ANQGSEA. Trimming removed 7 bases from V and 5 bases from J, with 17 bases in between. This CDR3 has 13 amino acids. The CDR3 loop reads CSAQGRGGETQYF. Written as DNA, the CDR3 is TGCAGCGCACAAGGCAGGGGTGGGGAGACCCAGTACTTC.

This rearrangement joins TRBV14 to TRBJ1-6; 7 bases are a match to TRBD1. Unmatched junction bases numbered 4, after V lost 4 bases and J lost 7 bases. The CDR3 covers 14 residues. CDR1 and CDR2 from the germline V gene are SGHDN and FVKESK. CDR3 sequence: CASSPGTANSPLHF. The CDR3 bases are TGTGCCAGCAGCCCCGGGACAGCCAATTCACCCCTCCACTTT.

This clone was detected a few times. The CDR3 spells CASTLGNTDTQYF. The CDR3 region has the DNA TGTGCCAGCACCTTAGGTAACACAGATACGCAGTATTTT. V is TRBV9 and J is TRBJ2-3; D not certain. The CDR3 is 13 amino acids. Germline V gene sequence: CDR1 SGDLS, CDR2 YYNGEE. The V end lost 6 bases, the J end lost 2 bases, and 10 bases lay between the germline ends.

There are a few counts of this clone. CDR3 nucleotide sequence: TGTGCCTGGAAGGCGGGTTTGGACCTGGGCTACACCTTC. Amino acid sequence: CAWKAGLDLGYTF. The chain links TRBV30 to TRBJ1-2; no reliable D call. Germline CDR1 GTSNPN, CDR2 SVGIG (reference sequence). V was pared by 4 bases and J by 8 bases, with 17 bases between. The CDR3 totals 13 residues.

The chain uses TRBV7-9 and TRBJ1-1, with TRBD1 matching over 7 bases. Per the germline V gene, CDR1 is SEHNR and CDR2 is FQNEAQ (reference sequence). This CDR3 region has 15 residues. V was clipped by 5 bases and J by 3 bases; unmatched bases: 9. CDR3 residues: CASSQTDTGDTEAFF. The CDR3 bases are TGTGCCAGCAGCCAAACAGACACAGGGGACACTGAAGCTTTCTTT.

The V and J genes are TRBV2 and TRBJ2-3; D uncertain. Per the germline V gene, CDR1 is SNHLY and CDR2 is FYNNEI. The CDR3 length is 11 residues. V dropped 3 bases and J dropped 11 bases, with 9 bases sitting between them. CDR3 sequence (DNA): TGTGCCAGCAGTGAGGAGAACAGGCAGTATTTT. Translation: CASSEENRQYF.

This clone was picked up a small number of times. This chain links TRBV7-2 with TRBJ2-5; D is ambiguous. V was pared by 5 bases and J by 5 bases, with 12 bases between. The V gene's germline CDR1 is SGHTA and CDR2 FQGNSA. CDR3 length: 13 residues. CDR3 in amino acids: CASSVGLRETQYF. CDR3 DNA: TGTGCCAGCAGCGTAGGCCTGAGGGAGACCCAGTACTTC.

This chain uses TRBV30 with TRBJ1-2, with a weak D call TRBD1 (6 bases). Per the germline V gene, CDR1 is GTSNPN and CDR2 is SVGIG (reference sequence). The CDR3 has 12 amino acids. V was shortened by 8 bases and J by 4 bases, with 14 bases between the two germline ends. CDR3 nucleotide sequence: TGTGCCGGAGGAGGGGACATCTATGGCTACACCTTC. It is translated as CAGGGDIYGYTF.

The chain links TRBV7-9 to TRBJ2-7, with D tentatively TRBD1 (6 bases). CDR1 and CDR2 from the germline V gene are SEHNR and FQNEAQ (reference sequence). CDR3 length: 16 residues. V dropped 5 bases and J dropped 4 bases, with 21 bases sitting between them. This CDR3 is CASSQTSGTIPYEQYF. DNA of the CDR3: TGTGCCAGCAGCCAGACGTCCGGGACAATCCCTTACGAGCAGTACTTC. Combining the CDR3 with reference TRBV7-9 and TRBJ2-7 gives the whole variable domain DTGVSQNPRHKITKRGQNVTFRCDPISEHNRLYWYRQTLGQGPEFLTYFQNEAQLEKSRLLSDRFSAERPKGSFSTLEIQRTEQGDSAMYLCASSQTSGTIPYEQYFGPGTRLTVT.

A word on this clone: This same CDR3 is encoded by further DNA sequences in the sample. V gene TRBV20-1 combines with J gene TRBJ2-7; D uncertain. V dropped 5 bases and J dropped 2 bases, with 7 bases sitting between them. CDR3 size: 11 residues. In germline, CDR1 is DFQATT, CDR2 SNEGSKA (reference sequence). The CDR3 bases are TGCAGTGCTTCACCCACCTACGAGCAGTACTTC. Translating it yields CSASPTYEQYF.

The chain recombines TRBV25-1 with TRBJ1-2; tentatively, D is TRBD1 (6 bases). Trimming removed 1 base from V and 7 bases from J, with 13 bases in between. The CDR3 spans 14 residues. CDR1 and CDR2 (germline): MGHDK, SYGVNS. This CDR3 is CASSESGQFAGYTF. The CDR3 DNA reads as TGTGCCAGCAGTGAATCAGGACAGTTCGCTGGCTACACCTTC.

The rearrangement joins TRBV19 to TRBJ1-1; no definite D call. CDR1 is LNHDA and CDR2 is SQIVND in the germline V gene (reference sequence). Trimming cost V 5 bases and J 4 bases, with 11 bases left between them. The CDR3 covers 13 residues. CDR3 sequence (DNA): TGTGCCAGTAGTGCCGGTTTCGGCACTGAAGCTTTCTTT. It specifies CASSAGFGTEAFF. The full variable domain, in which reference TRBV19 and TRBJ1-1 provide the parts outside the CDR3, is DGGITQSPKYLFRKEGQNVTLSCEQNLNHDAMYWYRQDPGQGLRLIYYSQIVNDFQKGDIAEGYSVSREKKESFPLTVTSAQKNPTAFYLCASSAGFGTEAFFGQGTRLTVV.

This sequence joins TRBV30 and TRBJ2-7, with a weak D call TRBD1 (6 bases). CDR1 is GTSNPN and CDR2 is SVGIG in the germline V gene (reference sequence). This CDR3 spans 12 amino acids. Trimming shortened V by 8 bases and J by 3 bases, and 14 bases separated the two germline ends. The CDR3 protein is CARLEQGYEQYF. DNA of the CDR3: TGTGCCCGACTTGAACAGGGCTACGAGCAGTACTTC. The entire variable domain, with the rest obtained from reference TRBV30 and TRBJ2-7, is as follows: SQTIHQWPATLVQPVGSPLSLECTVEGTSNPNLYWYRQAAGRGLQLLFYSVGIGQISSEVPQNLSASRPQDRQFILSSKKLLLSDSGFYLCARLEQGYEQYFGPGTRLTVT.

The chain uses TRBV7-9 and TRBJ1-6; no reliable D call. Germline loops: CDR1 SEHNR, CDR2 FQNEAQ (reference sequence). V gave up 6 bases and J gave up 8 bases, with 14 bases separating them. The CDR3 runs to 14 residues. CDR3 in DNA: TGTGCCAGCAGTCCGACGGGGAGGGATTCACCCCTCCACTTT. Translated: CASSPTGRDSPLHF.

The gene calls are TRBV20-1 and TRBJ2-7; D might be TRBD1 or TRBD2, each matching 5 bases. Trimming stripped 7 bases from V and 3 bases from J, with 10 bases between. The germline V gene encodes CDR1 DFQATT and CDR2 SNEGSKA (reference sequence). The CDR3 is made up of 11 amino acids. CDR3 in amino acids: CSGREIYEQYF. The CDR3 DNA is TGCAGTGGCAGGGAGATCTACGAGCAGTACTTC.

This clone showed up just once. This chain connects TRBV7-2 to TRBJ2-3, with TRBD1 matching 9 bases. This CDR3 is built from 16 residues. The germline gives CDR1 SGHTA, CDR2 FQGNSA. Trimming cost V 0 bases and J 2 bases; bases outside gene matches: 3. The CDR3 DNA reads TGTGCCAGCAGCTTAGCAAGGACAGGGGTCACAGATACGCAGTATTTT. It yields the protein CASSLARTGVTDTQYF.

This clone was seen once. This chain uses TRBV6-5 with TRBJ1-1; D remains unclear. Germline CDR1 reads MNHEY; CDR2 reads SVGAGI. The CDR3 is 13 residues long. V was pared by 4 bases and J by 8 bases, with 14 bases between. The CDR3 reads CASSSGSLPEAFF. CDR3 DNA sequence: TGTGCCAGCAGTTCCGGGTCCCTTCCAGAAGCTTTCTTT.